These 3 T cell receptor beta chains share one sample of origin, sequenced in a study of cytomegalovirus exposure and HLA in healthy donors. Both 60 Vbeta primers and 13 Jbeta primers went into the PCR. This table comes from immunoSEQ multiplex PCR, and its TCRdb copy is limited to in-frame clones, with some not included. Here the sample spans 100,000 to 150,000 clones, roughly a tenth being singletons. The sequenced sample consisted of PBMCs. The receptors originated from a woman under 30 in good health and CMV-seropositive.

This sequence joins TRBV28 and TRBJ1-4; D uncertain. The CDR3 has 13 residues. Trimming removed 11 bases at V and 0 bases at J, with 10 bases between. Germline V CDR1 and CDR2: MDHEN, SYDVKM. The CDR3 loop reads CAARGTTNEKLFF. The DNA of the CDR3 is TGTGCCGCCCGCGGGACAACTAATGAAAAACTGTTTTTT.

This clone has only a few counts. The rearrangement links TRBV6-6 to TRBJ2-4; TRBD2 aligns across 8 bases. The J segment lost 8 bases and the V segment lost 0 bases, leaving 6 bases of the junction unmatched. Germline V lookup: CDR1 MNHNY, CDR2 SVGAGI (reference sequence). The length of the CDR3 is 15 residues. Here the CDR3 DNA reads TGTGCCAGCAGTTACTCGAGGCCGGGAGGGGACATTCAGTACTTC. Translating gives CASSYSRPGGDIQYF.

As for this clone: One end of the junction fails to match germline, which may point to a read error. The same CDR3 also results from other DNA sequences found in this sample. The V call is TRBV7-6, the J call TRBJ1-1, with D possibly TRBD1 on 5 matching bases. The CDR3 extends over 13 amino acids. Germline V gene lookup returns CDR1 SGHVS and CDR2 FNYEAQ. The CDR3 sequence: CASSLDRKTEAFF. As DNA, the CDR3 is TGTGCCAGCAGCTTAGACAGGAAAACTGAAGCTTTCTTC.